This T cell receptor beta chain was sequenced for a study of CD8+ T cells in alopecia areata. Background on the study: A 6-month period off drug followed tofacitinib, which lasted 6 to 18 months.

The germline gives CDR1 MNHEY, CDR2 SVGAGI. CDR3 length: 12 amino acids. Trimming removed 7 bases at V and 4 bases at J, with 10 bases between. This clone was seen a handful of times. The treatment was: oral pan-JAK inhibitor, 5-10 mg twice daily. It was from alopecia areata patients that lesional scalp punch biopsies and peripheral blood were collected. Isolated RNA was reverse transcribed into cDNA used as the sequencing template. Repertoires were generated with immunoSEQ multiplex PCR, while TCRdb's copy carries only in-frame clones and drops some. The data show around 150,000 clones, with 55% to 75% seen just once and 11% to 15% held by the top ten.

Here the sequenced sample was CD4+ T cells sorted from blood, taken at week 24, from a patient treated with tofacitinib. The clonotype originates from a human donor with alopecia areata. The genes are TRBV6-5 and TRBJ1-1; maybe TRBD1 (6 bases). CDR3 protein: CASKQQGTEAFF. The CDR3 DNA sequence: TGTGCCAGCAAACAACAGGGCACTGAAGCTTTCTTT.